The sequence of this TCR beta chain was determined in a study of blood T cell repertoires in COVID-19. Study-wide background: Both acute and convalescent COVID-19 samples were obtained from the United States, Italy and Spain.

Recruitment covered 20 to 25 US areas and drew participants whose ages spanned roughly 18 to 100 years. TCRdb keeps only in-frame clones here, not all; method: immunoSEQ multiplex PCR. The data hold about 220,000 clones, with roughly nine tenths observed a single time. The V end lost 5 bases, the J end lost 0 bases, and 7 bases lay between the germline ends. CDR1 MDHEN and CDR2 SYDVKM come from the germline V gene. CDR3 length: 13 amino acids. The sequenced sample consisted of PBMCs or T cells enriched from blood (not recorded which). This clonotype originated in a young woman in a cohort exposed to, infected with or recovered from COVID-19 (not recorded which). The chain recombines TRBV28 with TRBJ1-1, with a tentative D call TRBD1 (5 bases). The CDR3 sequence: CASSTGLNTEAFF. CDR3 coding DNA: TGTGCCAGCAGTACAGGACTGAACACTGAAGCTTTCTTT.